The 8 T cell receptor beta chains listed next were all sequenced from one sample in a study of T cells after yellow fever vaccination. From the 5' RACE reads, TCRdb called clonotypes with MiXCR, one entry per CDR3 protein. The data show some 160,000 distinct CDR3 sequences, 7% to 10% seen once. The material was CD8+ T cells sorted from PBMCs, obtained 45 days after the yellow fever booster vaccination. The source is a man aged 18-30 years who received the YFV17D yellow fever vaccine.

This clonotype was detected a few times. V gene TRBV16 combines with J gene TRBJ2-7; TRBD2 is a possible D gene (6 bases). The germline V gene has CDR1 KGHSY and CDR2 FQNENV. The ends were cut back, 0 bases at V and 4 bases at J, with 13 bases in the middle. CDR3 length equals 15 residues. The CDR3 reads CASSQSSGREYEQYF. Here the CDR3 DNA reads TGTGCCAGCAGCCAATCGTCAGGTCGGGAGTACGAGCAGTACTTC.

This clonotype was seen more than once but under ten times. As DNA, the CDR3 is TGTGCCAGCAGTCCCCGAGGAGGGTGGGGGAACACTGAAGCTTTCTTT. Translating it yields CASSPRGGWGNTEAFF. The chain couples TRBV6-6 to TRBJ1-1; no clear D gene. The CDR3 covers 16 residues. Trimming cost V 5 bases and J 1 base, with 17 bases left between them. Germline V gene data show CDR1 as MNHNY and CDR2 as SVGAGI (reference sequence).

This clonotype was detected a few times. The V call is TRBV27, the J call TRBJ1-1; 10 bases fit TRBD1. V lost 5 bases to trimming and J lost 1 base; unmatched junction nucleotides: 7. Germline CDR1 reads MNHEY; CDR2 reads SMNVEV (reference sequence). CDR3 length: 16 residues. The CDR3: CASSPDRGLGNTEAFF. CDR3 coding DNA: TGTGCCAGCAGTCCCGACAGGGGGCTGGGGAACACTGAAGCTTTCTTT.

For the CDR3, the DNA is TGTGCCAGCAGTTTGACAGGGCCTAATCAGCCCCAGCATTTT. Its protein product is CASSLTGPNQPQHF. The chain couples TRBV6-5 to TRBJ1-5; 7 bases agree with TRBD1. Germline lookup yields CDR1 MNHEY and CDR2 SVGAGI. V shed 4 bases and J 4 bases; nucleotides not matched to a gene: 4. CDR3 length: 14 residues.

This rearrangement joins TRBV20-1 to TRBJ2-7; D is ambiguous. Germline CDR1 is DFQATT and CDR2 is SNEGSKA (reference sequence). The germline V and J ends were trimmed by 4 bases and 0 bases, with 13 bases remaining between them. The CDR3 extends over 14 amino acids. CDR3 residues: CSANPSRSSYEQYF. Here the CDR3 DNA reads TGCAGTGCTAACCCCAGCCGGAGCTCCTACGAGCAGTACTTC.

V and J are TRBV27 and TRBJ2-3; D gene unclear. Germline CDR1 and CDR2: MNHEY and SMNVEV (reference sequence). The V gene lost 3 bases and the J gene lost 5 bases, with 15 bases spanning the gap. The CDR3 totals 15 residues. CDR3 in DNA: TGTGCCAGCAGTTTCGACCCCTCCCTGAGAGATACGCAGTATTTT. Residues: CASSFDPSLRDTQYF.

In its sample, this clonotype was seen many times. V and J are TRBV6-6 and TRBJ2-2, with D hard to call. V lost 4 bases, J lost 0 bases, and 9 bases lay in between. The CDR3 sequence is 15 residues long. CDR1 MNHNY and CDR2 SVGAGI come from the germline V gene (reference sequence). CDR3 loop: CASSSVSPNTGELFF. The CDR3 DNA is TGTGCCAGCAGTTCAGTCTCCCCGAACACCGGGGAGCTGTTTTTT.

This clonotype was counted at least ten times. V usage is TRBV20-1 and J usage is TRBJ2-1; 11 bases line up with TRBD2. The V segment lost 0 bases and the J segment 9 bases; nucleotides outside the gene matches: 13. There are 17 residues in the CDR3. CDR1 DFQATT and CDR2 SNEGSKA come from the germline V gene (reference sequence). CDR3 sequence (DNA): TGCAGTGCTAGAGATTATGAACTAGCGGGGGCCCCGTCTGAGCAGTTCTTC. This gives the protein CSARDYELAGAPSEQFF.